This TCR beta chain is from a study of cytomegalovirus exposure and HLA in healthy donors. The assay was immunoSEQ multiplex PCR, and TCRdb's table has in-frame clones only and misses some. The sample holds approximately 190,000 clones, around 83% seen once. Findings of the study overall: Both high specificity and high sensitivity reportedly marked the classifier's diagnosis of cytomegalovirus status.

About this clone: Its antigen is as yet unknown.

From germline, CDR1 is SGHRS and CDR2 YFSETQ. CDR3 length: 15 amino acids. V gave up 4 bases and J gave up 1 base; unmatched junction bases: 5. Material for sequencing was PBMCs. The clonotype was recovered from a woman aged 25-40 years in good health and CMV-seropositive. The rearrangement links TRBV5-1 to TRBJ2-3; 8 positions agree with TRBD2. In DNA, the CDR3 is TGCGCCAGCAGCCGGGAGGGCAGGGGCACAGATACGCAGTATTTT. Encoded protein: CASSREGRGTDTQYF.